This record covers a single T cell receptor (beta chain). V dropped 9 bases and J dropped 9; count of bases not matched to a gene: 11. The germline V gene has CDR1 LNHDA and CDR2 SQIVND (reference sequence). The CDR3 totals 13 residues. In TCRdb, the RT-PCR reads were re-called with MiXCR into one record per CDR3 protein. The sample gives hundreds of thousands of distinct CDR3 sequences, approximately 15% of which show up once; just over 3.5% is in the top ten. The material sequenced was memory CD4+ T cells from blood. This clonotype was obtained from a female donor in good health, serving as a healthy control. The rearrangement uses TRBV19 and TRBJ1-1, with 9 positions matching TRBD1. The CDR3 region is CASLGTGSTKAFF. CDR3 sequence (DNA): TGTGCCAGCCTTGGGACAGGGTCTACTAAAGCTTTCTTT.